The 20 T cell receptor beta chains below all came from one sample that was sequenced in a study of T-cell reconstitution after alpha-beta-depleted transplantation in children. Molecular barcoding with unique molecular identifiers was used for the TCRbeta library. TCRdb used MiXCR to reprocess the PCR reads, holding one entry per CDR3 protein. Here the sample spans about 500,000 distinct CDR3 sequences, less than 35% being singletons. This specimen consisted of PBMCs from the stem cell graft donor, obtained from the stem cell graft. The receptors here all came from a human donor who donated a stem cell graft to a child with aplastic anemia.

The rearrangement links TRBV6-5 to TRBJ2-3; 9 nucleotides align to TRBD2. This CDR3 has 16 amino acids. Germline CDR1 MNHEY, CDR2 SVGAGI. J lost 5 bases, V lost 1 base, and 7 bases had no gene match. The CDR3 loop is CASSYFLAGSGDTQYF. The CDR3 region has the DNA TGTGCCAGCAGTTACTTCCTAGCGGGATCTGGAGATACGCAGTATTTT.

The CDR3 loop is CSVGQVNTEAFF. CDR3 in DNA: TGCAGCGTTGGACAGGTTAACACTGAAGCTTTCTTT. The chain has TRBV29-1 and TRBJ1-1, with D maybe TRBD1 (6 bases). Germline lookup yields CDR1 SQVTM and CDR2 ANQGSEA. This CDR3 is built from 12 residues. V was clipped by 4 bases and J by 2 bases, with 8 bases between them.

This chain connects TRBV25-1 to TRBJ1-2; D call uncertain. From germline, CDR1 is MGHDK and CDR2 SYGVNS. The V gene lost 2 bases and the J gene lost 7 bases, with 11 bases spanning the gap. This CDR3 is 13 amino acids long. In nucleotides, the CDR3 is TGTGCCAGCAGTGAAAGTCAGACTTTTGGCTACACCTTC. Translation: CASSESQTFGYTF.

The rearrangement uses TRBV6-1 and TRBJ2-4, with a tentative D call TRBD2 (5 bases). This CDR3 is 17 amino acids long. Trimming removed 5 bases at V and 0 bases at J, with 17 bases between. Germline V gene sequence: CDR1 MNHNS, CDR2 SASEGT. CDR3 region: CASSRLHRAEAKNIQYF. In DNA form, the CDR3 reads TGTGCCAGCAGTCGACTACATCGAGCTGAAGCCAAAAACATTCAGTACTTC.

This chain uses TRBV7-3 with TRBJ2-1, with no clear D. Between the trimmed V and J ends, which lost 2 bases and 1 base, there was a span of 9 bases. Germline CDR1 reads SGHTA; CDR2 reads FQGTGA. This CDR3 has 15 residues. CDR3 amino acids: CASSLYSNSYNEQFF. CDR3 bases: TGTGCCAGCAGCTTATATAGCAATTCCTACAATGAGCAGTTCTTC.

This clonotype was counted a few times. The gene calls are TRBV6-5 and TRBJ1-2, with TRBD1 identical over 7 bases. Looked up from germline, CDR1 is MNHEY and CDR2 is SVGAGI. The CDR3 has 15 amino acids. The V and J ends lost 4 bases and 8 bases, in that order; junction bases with no gene match: 13. In nucleotides, the CDR3 is TGTGCCAGCAGTTCCGGAGACAGGGTCGCTGGAGGCTACACCTTC. It specifies CASSSGDRVAGGYTF.

V is TRBV20-1 and J is TRBJ2-5, with 9 bases fitting TRBD2. Germline loops: CDR1 DFQATT, CDR2 SNEGSKA (reference sequence). Losses at the gene ends were 6 bases for V and 4 bases for J; bases not matched to a gene: 6. The CDR3 is made up of 13 amino acids. The CDR3 spells CSAVSGRTETQYF. The CDR3 DNA follows: TGCAGTGCCGTAAGCGGGAGGACAGAGACCCAGTACTTC.

The rearrangement joins TRBV7-2 to TRBJ1-5; 8 bases agree with TRBD1. Per the germline V gene, CDR1 is SGHTA and CDR2 is FQGNSA. This CDR3 is 15 amino acids long. With V trimmed by 5 bases and J by 7 bases, 10 bases remained unmatched. CDR3: CASSIGQGIGQPQHF. The CDR3 nucleotides read TGTGCCAGCAGCATCGGACAGGGAATAGGGCAGCCCCAGCATTTT.

V is TRBV29-1 and J is TRBJ2-7; a weak D match, TRBD2 (5 bases). This CDR3 has 13 amino acids. Looked up from germline, CDR1 is SQVTM and CDR2 is ANQGSEA. V was pared by 5 bases and J by 1 base, with 12 bases between. This CDR3 reads CSVSPDLSYEQYF. As DNA, the CDR3 is TGCAGCGTTAGCCCGGACTTATCCTACGAGCAGTACTTC.

The V and J genes are TRBV29-1 and TRBJ1-1; 7 nucleotides align to TRBD1. Germline V lookup: CDR1 SQVTM, CDR2 ANQGSEA. V trimming: 0 bases; J trimming: 7 bases; junction bases outside the gene matches: 5. This CDR3 spans 13 amino acids. The CDR3, as DNA: TGCAGCGTTGAAGATCATAGGGACAGTGAAGCTTTCTTT. Its protein is CSVEDHRDSEAFF. Together with reference TRBV29-1 and TRBJ1-1, the CDR3 gives the full variable domain: SAVISQKPSRDICQRGTSLTIQCQVDSQVTMMFWYRQQPGQSLTLIATANQGSEATYESGFVIDKFPISRPNLTFSTLTVSNMSPEDSSIYLCSVEDHRDSEAFFGQGTRLTVV.

This clonotype was observed a few times. The J gene is TRBJ2-1, the V gene TRBV29-1; TRBD2 agrees at 7 bases. This CDR3 spans 14 amino acids. Per the germline V gene, CDR1 is SQVTM and CDR2 is ANQGSEA. V lost 8 bases to trimming and J lost 6 bases; unmatched junction nucleotides: 13. The CDR3, as DNA: TGCAGCTCGGGGGGAGGGAGAGGCGGCAATGAGCAGTTCTTC. Protein: CSSGGGRGGNEQFF.

This clonotype was counted only a few times. This chain joins TRBV30 and TRBJ1-1; 7 bases fit TRBD1. Germline V gene sequence: CDR1 GTSNPN, CDR2 SVGIG (reference sequence). The CDR3 is 13 amino acids. Losses at the gene ends were 2 bases for V and 7 bases for J; bases not matched to a gene: 7. The CDR3, as DNA: TGTGCCTGGAGTAAATTGACAGGGCATGAAGCTTTCTTT. Amino acid sequence: CAWSKLTGHEAFF. Complete variable domain (other parts from reference TRBV30 and TRBJ1-1): SQTIHQWPATLVQPVGSPLSLECTVEGTSNPNLYWYRQAAGRGLQLLFYSVGIGQISSEVPQNLSASRPQDRQFILSSKKLLLSDSGFYLCAWSKLTGHEAFFGQGTRLTVV.

The chain links TRBV7-2 to TRBJ1-1; TRBD1 might be the D (6 bases). The V gene's germline CDR1 is SGHTA and CDR2 FQGNSA. CDR3 size: 15 residues. Trimming shortened V by 1 base and J by 3 bases, and 12 bases separated the two germline ends. The CDR3 loop is CASSLGGRGHTEAFF. The DNA of the CDR3 is TGTGCCAGCAGCTTAGGAGGTCGGGGGCACACTGAAGCTTTCTTT.

The rearrangement links TRBV4-3 to TRBJ1-1; D unclear. CDR1 and CDR2 from the germline V gene are LGHNA and YSLEER. CDR3 length equals 16 residues. V was shortened by 2 bases and J by 6 bases, with 19 bases between the two germline ends. Here the CDR3 reads CASSQWATQLWAEAFF. The DNA for the CDR3 is TGCGCCAGCAGCCAATGGGCCACTCAATTGTGGGCTGAAGCTTTCTTT.

The chain employs TRBV4-2 and TRBJ2-5; no definite D call. The CDR3 runs 15 residues. V was shortened by 0 bases and J by 1 base, with 9 bases between the two germline ends. Looked up from germline, CDR1 is LGHNA and CDR2 is YNFKEQ. The CDR3 DNA sequence: TGTGCCAGCAGCCAAGATCCGGGCTCCCAAGAGACCCAGTACTTC. Protein sequence: CASSQDPGSQETQYF.

This clonotype was seen only a few times. V is TRBV5-6 and J is TRBJ2-3; possible D gene TRBD1, 6 bases. CDR1 and CDR2 from the germline V gene are SGHDT and YYEEEE. Trimming took off 0 bases at V and 0 bases at J, with 11 bases between the two ends. This CDR3 has 16 amino acids. The DNA for the CDR3 is TGTGCCAGCAGCTTGGATGCCAGGGGAAGCACAGATACGCAGTATTTT. Translation: CASSLDARGSTDTQYF.

In its sample, this clonotype was seen a few times. The chain joins TRBV20-1 to TRBJ2-3, with TRBD2 as a possible D gene (6 bases). This CDR3 is 15 amino acids long. Germline values: CDR1 DFQATT, CDR2 SNEGSKA (reference sequence). The V and J ends lost 5 bases and 4 bases respectively, with 19 bases between them. The CDR3 DNA sequence: TGCAGTGCTGGCTGGAGGGGCGGGACGGCAGATACGCAGTATTTT. Translated: CSAGWRGGTADTQYF.

The gene calls are TRBV10-2 and TRBJ1-3; D call uncertain. This CDR3 is built from 16 residues. From germline, CDR1 is WSHSY and CDR2 SAAADI. The V end was cut by 6 bases, the J end by 0 bases, with 15 bases between. The CDR3 is CASSPDLGFSGNTIYF. In DNA form, the CDR3 reads TGCGCCAGCAGCCCTGACTTGGGTTTCTCTGGAAACACCATATATTTT.

The CDR3 protein is CASSPVGFNTEAFF. CDR3 nucleotide sequence: TGTGCCAGCAGCCCGGTGGGGTTCAACACTGAAGCTTTCTTT. The V gene is TRBV7-9, the J gene TRBJ1-1; D remains unclear. The CDR3 is 14 amino acids. With 5 bases removed from V and 2 bases from J, the gap between germline ends came to 12 bases. Germline CDR1 SEHNR, CDR2 FQNEAQ (reference sequence).

This rearrangement joins TRBV20-1 to TRBJ2-6; D is unclear. Trimming shortened V by 7 bases and J by 0 bases, and 10 bases separated the two germline ends. The CDR3 totals 14 residues. The germline CDR1 and CDR2 sequences are DFQATT and SNEGSKA (reference sequence). CDR3 amino acids: CSVKQNSGANVLTF. As DNA, the CDR3 is TGCAGTGTAAAACAGAACTCTGGGGCCAACGTCCTGACTTTC.